The 23 T cell receptor beta chains below come from one sample, sequenced in a study of blood T cell repertoires in COVID-19. Profiling relied on immunoSEQ multiplex PCR, and the TCRdb table lists in-frame clones only, not all of them. Altogether approximately 65,000 clones are present, more than 60% being singletons, with the ten largest covering around a sixth. The specimen was peripheral blood. The receptor set was obtained from a man in his sixties with acute or convalescent COVID-19.

This rearrangement joins TRBV2 to TRBJ2-7, with 9 bases aligning to TRBD1. The CDR3 consists of 15 residues. From germline, CDR1 is SNHLY and CDR2 FYNNEI. V lost 5 bases and J lost 6; bases outside the gene matches: 11. CDR3 protein: CASSYPGQGFSEQYF. The CDR3 DNA follows: TGTGCCAGCAGTTACCCGGGACAGGGCTTCTCCGAGCAGTACTTC.

The genes are TRBV2 and TRBJ2-5; D possibly corresponds to TRBD2 (7 bases). CDR3 length: 15 residues. Germline V gives CDR1 SNHLY, CDR2 FYNNEI. Between the trimmed V and J ends, which lost 11 bases and 4 bases, there was a span of 23 bases. CDR3 in amino acids: CAGGASQAPSETQYF. For the CDR3, the DNA is TGTGCCGGGGGGGCTAGCCAAGCCCCCTCAGAGACCCAGTACTTC. The full variable domain, with the rest looked up from reference TRBV2 and TRBJ2-5, is EPEVTQTPSHQVTQMGQEVILRCVPISNHLYFYWYRQILGQKVEFLVSFYNNEISEKSEIFDDQFSVERPDGSNFTLKIRSTKLEDSAMYFCAGGASQAPSETQYFGPGTRLLVL.

The chain carries TRBV5-1 and TRBJ2-7; possibly TRBD2 for D (6 bases). V lost 1 base and J 1 base, leaving 12 bases between the germline ends. The CDR3 loop spans 15 amino acids. Looked up from germline, CDR1 is SGHRS and CDR2 is YFSETQ. CDR3 amino acids: CASSLSGGSSYEQYF. CDR3 nucleotides: TGCGCCAGCAGCTTGTCCGGAGGGAGTTCCTACGAGCAGTACTTC.

The rearrangement uses TRBV27 and TRBJ2-2; tentatively, D is TRBD1 (6 bases). V was cut by 11 bases and J by 0 bases, with 19 bases left in between. CDR1 MNHEY and CDR2 SMNVEV come from the germline V gene (reference sequence). The CDR3 sequence is 16 residues long. DNA of the CDR3: TGTGCCTCCTGCGCCGACAGGAACACGAACACCGGGGAGCTGTTTTTT. It is translated as CASCADRNTNTGELFF.

V gene TRBV7-3 combines with J gene TRBJ2-3; TRBD2 matches at 8 bases. Trimming cost V 6 bases and J 0 bases; bases outside gene matches: 5. CDR3 size: 15 residues. Germline V lookup: CDR1 SGHTA, CDR2 FQGTGA. DNA for the CDR3: TGTGCCAGCAGTCCCAGCGGGGGAAGCACAGATACGCAGTATTTT. Translated, it gives CASSPSGGSTDTQYF. Using reference TRBV7-3 and TRBJ2-3 for the parts outside the CDR3, the full variable domain is GAGVSQTPSNKVTEKGKYVELRCDPISGHTALYWYRQSLGQGPEFLIYFQGTGAADDSGLPNDRFFAVRPEGSVSTLKIQRTERGDSAVYLCASSPSGGSTDTQYFGPGTRLTVL.

This clone occurred a few times. The V gene is TRBV9, the J gene TRBJ2-2, with 14 positions matching TRBD2. The V gene's germline CDR1 is SGDLS and CDR2 YYNGEE. The CDR3 spans 19 residues. V lost 3 bases and J lost 5; bases outside the gene matches: 12. The CDR3 DNA reads TGTGCCAGCAGCGACTCGACTAGCGGGAGGGCCATTGCGACCGGGGAGCTGTTTTTT. Translated: CASSDSTSGRAIATGELFF. Using reference TRBV9 and TRBJ2-2 for the parts outside the CDR3, the full variable domain is DSGVTQTPKHLITATGQRVTLRCSPRSGDLSVYWYQQSLDQGLQFLIQYYNGEERAKGNILERFSAQQFPDLHSELNLSSLELGDSALYFCASSDSTSGRAIATGELFFGEGSRLTVL.

The chain has TRBV7-9 and TRBJ2-1; D gene unclear. This CDR3 region has 12 residues. The germline CDR1 and CDR2 sequences are SEHNR and FQNEAQ (reference sequence). V was trimmed by 4 bases and J by 4 bases, leaving 5 bases between them. The chain's CDR3 is CASSSQYNEQFF. CDR3 coding DNA: TGTGCCAGCAGCTCCCAATACAATGAGCAGTTCTTC.

The chain carries TRBV2 and TRBJ1-6, with a possible D match to TRBD1 (6 bases). The germline V gene has CDR1 SNHLY and CDR2 FYNNEI. The CDR3 runs 14 residues. V lost 4 bases to trimming and J lost 8 bases, with 12 bases between them. The CDR3 region is CASSGGQPDSPLHF. CDR3 nucleotides: TGTGCCAGCAGTGGGGGGCAGCCAGATTCACCCCTCCACTTT.

This chain links TRBV19 with TRBJ1-5; D is undetermined. CDR1 is LNHDA, CDR2 SQIVND, per germline (reference sequence). CDR3 length: 14 residues. V shed 5 bases and J shed 2 bases, with 10 bases lying between them. Here the CDR3 reads CASSRSRGNQPQHF. As DNA, the CDR3 is TGTGCCAGTAGTCGGTCGCGGGGCAATCAGCCCCAGCATTTT.

The V and J genes are TRBV5-1 and TRBJ1-5, with 9 bases fitting TRBD1. V gave up 4 bases and J gave up 6 bases; unmatched junction bases: 8. This CDR3 comprises 15 residues. Germline CDR1 is SGHRS and CDR2 is YFSETQ. DNA for the CDR3: TGCGCCAGCAGCATAACGGGACAGGGAGGTCAGCCCCAGCATTTT. Translation: CASSITGQGGQPQHF. Using reference TRBV5-1 and TRBJ1-5 for the parts outside the CDR3, the full variable domain is KAGVTQTPRYLIKTRGQQVTLSCSPISGHRSVSWYQQTPGQGLQFLFEYFSETQRNKGNFPGRFSGRQFSNSRSEMNVSTLELGDSALYLCASSITGQGGQPQHFGDGTRLSIL.

The rearrangement uses TRBV6-2 or TRBV6-3 and TRBJ1-5; a possible D gene is TRBD1 (6 bases). Germline V gene sequence: CDR1 MNHEY, CDR2 SVGEGT. V was clipped by 3 bases and J by 4 bases, with 13 bases between them. The length of the CDR3 is 15 residues. Here the CDR3 reads CASSYGGWGNQPQHF. The CDR3 coding sequence is TGTGCCAGCAGTTATGGGGGCTGGGGAAATCAGCCCCAGCATTTT.

The gene calls are TRBV10-3 and TRBJ2-7; D perhaps matches TRBD1 (6 bases). Germline V CDR1 and CDR2: ENHRY, SYGVKD. CDR3 size: 15 residues. Trimming shortened V by 2 bases and J by 3 bases, and 14 bases separated the two germline ends. CDR3 region: CAISERGTVGYEQYF. The DNA of the CDR3 is TGTGCCATCAGTGAGAGGGGGACGGTTGGCTACGAGCAGTACTTC.

The chain combines TRBV14 with TRBJ2-7, with a weak D call TRBD1 (5 bases). The CDR3 runs to 15 residues. Trimming cost V 0 bases and J 0 bases, with 9 bases left between them. Germline lookup yields CDR1 SGHDN and CDR2 FVKESK. The CDR3 is CASSQDPGFSYEQYF. The CDR3 nucleotides read TGTGCCAGCAGCCAAGATCCAGGGTTCTCCTACGAGCAGTACTTC.

The chain carries TRBV19 and TRBJ2-7; 7 nucleotides align to TRBD2. The CDR3 runs 17 residues. With V trimmed by 4 bases and J by 3 bases, 15 bases remained unmatched. CDR1 and CDR2 from the germline V gene are LNHDA and SQIVND (reference sequence). The CDR3 DNA reads as TGTGCCAGTAGTACCAGGCGCGGGGGAGGGCCCTTCTACGAGCAGTACTTC. Residues: CASSTRRGGGPFYEQYF.

This rearrangement joins TRBV18 to TRBJ1-3; D not resolved. The CDR3 is 16 residues long. Germline CDR1 reads KGHSH; CDR2 reads LQKENI. V gave up 6 bases and J gave up 4 bases, with 19 bases separating them. The CDR3 sequence is CASSPTSARSGNTIYF. CDR3 nucleotide sequence: TGTGCCAGCTCCCCTACTTCGGCCAGGTCCGGAAACACCATATATTTT.

The V gene is TRBV6-5, the J gene TRBJ1-5; possibly TRBD1 for D (6 bases). This CDR3 is 14 amino acids long. Germline CDR1 and CDR2: MNHEY and SVGAGI. The V gene lost 7 bases and the J gene lost 3 bases, with 13 bases spanning the gap. CDR3 nucleotides: TGTGCCAGCAATCCGTACAGGGCCAATCAGCCCCAGCATTTT. Its protein product is CASNPYRANQPQHF.

This clone was counted once. The V and J genes are TRBV4-2 and TRBJ1-2, with a possible D match to TRBD1 (6 bases). Germline values: CDR1 LGHNA, CDR2 YNFKEQ. Trimming took 2 bases from V and 8 from J, leaving 12 bases between them. There are 13 residues in the CDR3. CDR3 region: CASSQNRDKGYTF. CDR3 DNA sequence: TGTGCCAGCAGCCAAAACAGGGATAAGGGCTACACCTTC.

The genes are TRBV19 and TRBJ1-5, with D hard to call. Germline lookup yields CDR1 LNHDA and CDR2 SQIVND (reference sequence). The germline V and J ends were trimmed by 9 bases and 2 bases, with 14 bases remaining between them. The CDR3 runs to 14 residues. The CDR3 DNA reads TGTGCCAGCAAACCCGGGGAGGGCAATCAGCCCCAGCATTTT. Translated, it gives CASKPGEGNQPQHF.

The chain uses TRBV6-6 and TRBJ1-1; TRBD1 might be the D (5 bases). With 6 bases removed from V and 1 base from J, the gap between germline ends came to 9 bases. The CDR3 sequence is 13 residues long. The germline CDR1 and CDR2 sequences are MNHNY and SVGAGI (reference sequence). The CDR3 sequence: CASRLDRNTEAFF. The CDR3, as DNA: TGTGCCAGCAGACTCGACAGGAACACTGAAGCTTTCTTT.

There are a few counts of this clone. This chain uses TRBV5-6 with TRBJ1-6; the D gene is possibly TRBD1 (6 bases). Germline CDR1 reads SGHDT; CDR2 reads YYEEEE. The CDR3 consists of 14 residues. V was trimmed by 1 base and J by 10 bases, leaving 12 bases between them. CDR3 loop: CASSLNRVESPLHF. The CDR3 nucleotides are TGTGCCAGCAGCTTGAACAGGGTAGAATCACCCCTCCACTTT.

V and J are TRBV6-5 and TRBJ1-5; D is ambiguous. Germline lookup yields CDR1 MNHEY and CDR2 SVGAGI. V was cut by 6 bases and J by 6 bases, with 9 bases left in between. The CDR3 sequence is 12 residues long. The CDR3 DNA reads TGTGCCAGCAGGGAGGGCCCTCAGCCCCAGCATTTT. Residues: CASREGPQPQHF.

V usage is TRBV28 and J usage is TRBJ2-2; 9 bases align to TRBD1. Germline-derived CDR1 and CDR2 are MDHEN and SYDVKM. The CDR3 has 14 amino acids. V shed 6 bases, J shed 3 bases, and the junction held 2 bases outside the gene matches. CDR3 DNA sequence: TGTGCCAGCAGGAGACAGGGGGACACCGGGGAGCTGTTTTTT. The encoded protein is CASRRQGDTGELFF.

This sequence joins TRBV18 and TRBJ2-3; 13 bases line up with TRBD2. This CDR3 is 17 amino acids long. The germline V gene has CDR1 KGHSH and CDR2 LQKENI. The junction had 8 bases not matched to a gene; V was cut back by 5 bases and J by 3 bases. The CDR3 nucleotides are TGTGCCAGCTCATTTTTTGAGACTAGCGGGAGGACAGATACGCAGTATTTT. Residues: CASSFFETSGRTDTQYF.